The 12 T cell receptor beta chains presented below share a single source sample, sequenced in a study of T cells after yellow fever vaccination. TCRdb re-called the 5' RACE reads with MiXCR, one entry per CDR3 protein. The sample yields about 73,000 distinct CDR3 sequences, approximately 7.5% seen once. The sample in question was CD8+ T cells sorted from PBMCs, obtained on the day of the yellow fever booster vaccination. Receptor source: a man younger than 40 who received the YFV17D yellow fever vaccine.

This clonotype was detected a few times. The CDR3 is CASSQLSASGRGTASTDTQYF. The CDR3 nucleotides are TGCGCCAGCAGCCAGCTAAGTGCTAGCGGGAGAGGTACTGCTAGCACAGATACGCAGTATTTT. V usage is TRBV4-1 and J usage is TRBJ2-3; TRBD2 matches 10 bases. CDR3 length: 21 residues. The V gene's germline CDR1 is MGHRA and CDR2 YSYEKL. The V gene end was trimmed by 3 bases and the J gene end by 0 bases; junction bases not matched to a gene: 18.

The V gene is TRBV20-1, the J gene TRBJ2-7; unclear D gene. Between the trimmed V and J ends, which lost 0 bases and 6 bases, there was a span of 21 bases. This CDR3 is built from 16 residues. In germline, CDR1 is DFQATT, CDR2 SNEGSKA (reference sequence). The CDR3 loop reads CSARDRGRNTDLEQYF. CDR3 DNA: TGCAGTGCTAGAGATCGTGGGCGGAACACGGATCTCGAGCAGTACTTC.

V gene TRBV20-1 combines with J gene TRBJ2-3; maybe TRBD2 (5 bases). Germline V lookup: CDR1 DFQATT, CDR2 SNEGSKA (reference sequence). The length of the CDR3 is 13 residues. The V and J ends lost 1 base and 0 bases respectively, with 5 bases between them. CDR3 loop: CSARGGSTDTQYF. CDR3 nucleotide sequence: TGCAGTGCTAGAGGAGGGAGCACAGATACGCAGTATTTT.

In its sample, this clonotype was seen many times. The genes are TRBV9 and TRBJ2-7, with D uncertain. The V gene's germline CDR1 is SGDLS and CDR2 YYNGEE. The CDR3 sequence is 13 residues long. Between the trimmed V and J ends, which lost 4 bases and 6 bases, there was a span of 14 bases. Here the CDR3 reads CASSPNHSGEQYF. The CDR3 DNA is TGTGCCAGCAGCCCGAACCATTCGGGCGAGCAGTACTTC.

This clonotype showed up just a few times. The chain joins TRBV6-5 to TRBJ2-7; 9 nucleotides agree with TRBD2. Looked up from germline, CDR1 is MNHEY and CDR2 is SVGAGI. J lost 0 bases, V lost 2 bases, and 5 bases had no gene match. The CDR3 runs to 16 residues. The CDR3 is CASSYGGGDTSYEQYF. In nucleotides, the CDR3 is TGTGCCAGCAGTTACGGCGGGGGGGATACCTCCTACGAGCAGTACTTC.

Notes on this clonotype: This may be a read error, as it is one base from a much larger clone. This chain uses TRBV25-1 with TRBJ2-2, with D tentatively TRBD2 (5 bases). Per the germline V gene, CDR1 is MGHDK and CDR2 is SYGVNS. The V and J ends lost 1 base and 6 bases respectively, with 15 bases between them. CDR3 length: 16 residues. In DNA, the CDR3 is TGTGCCAGCAGTGAATGGGTAGAGGGAAAATCCGGGGAGCTGTTTTTT. This gives the protein CASSEWVEGKSGELFF.

This chain joins TRBV20-1 and TRBJ2-7; 9 nucleotides match TRBD1. There are 14 residues in the CDR3. From germline, CDR1 is DFQATT and CDR2 SNEGSKA (reference sequence). Trimming removed 5 bases from V and 2 bases from J; junction bases left unmatched: 7. CDR3 in amino acids: CSALSGDRAYEQYF. The CDR3 DNA reads TGCAGTGCTTTATCCGGGGACAGGGCCTACGAGCAGTACTTC.

This chain joins TRBV29-1 and TRBJ2-2, with 7 bases lining up with TRBD2. From germline, CDR1 is SQVTM and CDR2 ANQGSEA. The CDR3 runs 15 residues. V lost 4 bases and J lost 3; bases outside the gene matches: 8. The CDR3 loop reads CSVGGLAGDTGELFF. The CDR3 region has the DNA TGCAGCGTTGGAGGCTTAGCGGGTGACACCGGGGAGCTGTTTTTT.

Only a few counts were recorded for this clonotype. This chain uses TRBV30 with TRBJ1-4, with TRBD1 matching over 8 bases. V lost 3 bases, J lost 7 bases, and 10 bases stayed unmatched. The CDR3 spans 15 residues. The germline V gene encodes CDR1 GTSNPN and CDR2 SVGIG (reference sequence). Here the CDR3 reads CAWRGATGDSEKLFF. The CDR3 DNA reads as TGTGCCTGGAGGGGGGCGACAGGGGATAGTGAAAAACTGTTTTTT.

This clonotype was counted at least ten times. V usage is TRBV20-1 and J usage is TRBJ1-1; no reliable D call. The CDR3 extends over 13 amino acids. Germline V gene data show CDR1 as DFQATT and CDR2 as SNEGSKA (reference sequence). The V end lost 6 bases, the J end lost 3 bases, and 14 bases lay between the germline ends. This CDR3 is CSASDGGDTEAFF. The CDR3, as DNA: TGCAGTGCCTCAGATGGTGGGGACACTGAAGCTTTCTTT.

The chain recombines TRBV14 with TRBJ1-1; TRBD1 is a possible D gene (6 bases). The V gene lost 1 base and the J gene lost 5 bases, with 17 bases spanning the gap. Germline V gene data show CDR1 as SGHDN and CDR2 as FVKESK. The CDR3 contains 16 residues. The CDR3 here is CASSQAWGTRGTEAFF. The CDR3 bases are TGTGCCAGCAGCCAAGCTTGGGGGACAAGGGGAACTGAAGCTTTCTTT.

V is TRBV28 and J is TRBJ2-4; TRBD2 aligns across 9 bases. CDR1 is MDHEN, CDR2 SYDVKM, per germline. V lost 3 bases, J lost 7 bases, and 7 bases stayed unmatched. The CDR3 is 15 amino acids. The CDR3 protein is CASSFGPAGGNIQYF. Written as DNA, the CDR3 is TGTGCCAGCAGTTTCGGTCCCGCGGGAGGGAACATTCAGTACTTC.